This T cell receptor beta chain stems from a study of T-cell reconstitution after alpha-beta-depleted transplantation in children. Study findings and constraints: At day 60, the high TCRbeta diversity found in some patients originated from recipient T cells and thymic progenitors that had survived.

As regards this clonotype: Its antigen is undetermined.

As it was prepared, the TCRbeta library received unique molecular identifiers. One entry per CDR3 protein, called by TCRdb with MiXCR from the PCR reads. The sample holds hundreds of thousands of distinct CDR3 sequences, roughly 14% seen once. V lost 4 bases, J lost 8 bases, and 14 bases lay in between. CDR1 is LNHNV and CDR2 is YYDKDF in the germline V gene (reference sequence). The CDR3 has 14 residues. This clonotype was sampled from a girl aged 2 to 9 with congenital amegakaryocytic thrombocytopenia, due to receive a stem cell transplant. The sample consisted of PBMCs, taken before TCRalphabeta/CD19-depleted stem cell transplant. The chain joins TRBV15 to TRBJ1-4; possible D gene TRBD1, 5 bases. This CDR3 reads CATSMGGEIEKLFF. CDR3 bases: TGTGCCACCAGCATGGGGGGGGAGATCGAAAAACTGTTTTTT. The full variable domain, rest sourced from reference TRBV15 and TRBJ1-4, is DAMVIQNPRYQVTQFGKPVTLSCSQTLNHNVMYWYQQKSSQAPKLLFHYYDKDFNNEADTPDNFQSRRPNTSFCFLDIRSPGLGDTAMYLCATSMGGEIEKLFFGSGTQLSVL.